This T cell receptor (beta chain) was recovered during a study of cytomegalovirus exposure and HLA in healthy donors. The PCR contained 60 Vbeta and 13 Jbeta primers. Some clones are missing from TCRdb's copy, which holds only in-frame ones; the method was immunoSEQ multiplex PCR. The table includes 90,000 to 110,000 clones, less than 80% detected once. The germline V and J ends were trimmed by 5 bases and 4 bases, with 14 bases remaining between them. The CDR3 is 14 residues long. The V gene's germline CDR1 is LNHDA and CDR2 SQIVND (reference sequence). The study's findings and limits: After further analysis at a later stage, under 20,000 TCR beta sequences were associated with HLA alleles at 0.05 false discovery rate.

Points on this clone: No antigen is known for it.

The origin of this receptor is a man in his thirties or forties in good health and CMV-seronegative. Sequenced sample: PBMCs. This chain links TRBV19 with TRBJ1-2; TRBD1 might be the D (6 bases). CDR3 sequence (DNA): TGTGCCAGTAGTGGGTCAGGGGCTACCTATGGCTACACCTTC. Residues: CASSGSGATYGYTF. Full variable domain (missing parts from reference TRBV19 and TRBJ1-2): DGGITQSPKYLFRKEGQNVTLSCEQNLNHDAMYWYRQDPGQGLRLIYYSQIVNDFQKGDIAEGYSVSREKKESFPLTVTSAQKNPTAFYLCASSGSGATYGYTFGSGTRLTVV.